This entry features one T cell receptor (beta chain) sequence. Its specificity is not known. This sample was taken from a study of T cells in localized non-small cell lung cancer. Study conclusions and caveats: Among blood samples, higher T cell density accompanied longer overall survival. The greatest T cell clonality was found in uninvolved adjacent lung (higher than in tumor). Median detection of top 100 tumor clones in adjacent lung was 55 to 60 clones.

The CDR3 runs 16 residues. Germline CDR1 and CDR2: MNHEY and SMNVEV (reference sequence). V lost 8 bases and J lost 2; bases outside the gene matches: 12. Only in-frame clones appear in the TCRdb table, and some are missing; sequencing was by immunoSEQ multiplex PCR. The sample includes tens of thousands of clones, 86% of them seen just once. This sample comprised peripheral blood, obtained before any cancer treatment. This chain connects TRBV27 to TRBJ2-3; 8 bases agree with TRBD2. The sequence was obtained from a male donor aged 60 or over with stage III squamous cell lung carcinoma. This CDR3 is CASLPTAGVYTDTQYF. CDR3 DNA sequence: TGTGCCAGCCTACCGACAGCGGGGGTGTACACAGATACGCAGTATTTT.